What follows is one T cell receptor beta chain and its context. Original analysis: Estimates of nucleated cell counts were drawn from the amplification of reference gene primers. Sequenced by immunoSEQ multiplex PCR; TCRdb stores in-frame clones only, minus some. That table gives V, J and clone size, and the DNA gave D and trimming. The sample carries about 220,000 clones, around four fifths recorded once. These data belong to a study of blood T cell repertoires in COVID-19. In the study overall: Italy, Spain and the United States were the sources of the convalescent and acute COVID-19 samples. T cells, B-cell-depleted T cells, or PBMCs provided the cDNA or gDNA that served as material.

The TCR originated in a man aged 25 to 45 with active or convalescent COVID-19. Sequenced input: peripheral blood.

In DNA form, the CDR3 reads TGCGCCAGCAGCTTGGGCGCCCTGACGGGGAGGGAAGAGACCCAGTACTTC. It codes for CASSLGALTGREETQYF. The V and J genes are TRBV5-1 and TRBJ2-5, with 7 bases fitting TRBD2. CDR3 length: 17 residues. The germline CDR1 and CDR2 sequences are SGHRS and YFSETQ. Unmatched junction bases numbered 11, after V lost 0 bases and J lost 3 bases.